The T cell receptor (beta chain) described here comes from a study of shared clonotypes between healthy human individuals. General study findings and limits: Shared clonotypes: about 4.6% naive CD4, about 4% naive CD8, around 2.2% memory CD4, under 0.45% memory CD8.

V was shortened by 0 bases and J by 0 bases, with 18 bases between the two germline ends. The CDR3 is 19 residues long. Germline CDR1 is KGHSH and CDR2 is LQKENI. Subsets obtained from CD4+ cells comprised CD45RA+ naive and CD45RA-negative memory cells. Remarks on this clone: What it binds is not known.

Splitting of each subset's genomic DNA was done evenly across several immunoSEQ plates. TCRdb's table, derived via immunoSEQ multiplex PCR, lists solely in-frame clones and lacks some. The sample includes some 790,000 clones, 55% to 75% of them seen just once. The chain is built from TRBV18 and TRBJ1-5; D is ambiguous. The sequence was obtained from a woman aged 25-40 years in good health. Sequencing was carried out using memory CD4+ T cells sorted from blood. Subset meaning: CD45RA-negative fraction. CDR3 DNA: TGTGCCAGCTCACCACCGGGGATTGGAGGGCCGAATAGCAATCAGCCCCAGCATTTT. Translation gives CASSPPGIGGPNSNQPQHF.